The 22 T cell receptor beta chains below come from one sample, sequenced in a study of early T cells in non-severe SARS-CoV-2 infection. TCRdb used MiXCR to reprocess the 5' RACE reads, holding one entry per CDR3 protein. The data contain about 98,000 distinct CDR3 sequences, roughly 9.6% of them seen just once; the ten biggest clones take up roughly 5%. Sequenced sample: whole blood. Receptor source: an adult who was a healthcare worker with PCR-confirmed SARS-CoV-2 infection or an uninfected control (not recorded which).

This clonotype was seen a handful of times. The rearrangement uses TRBV3-1 and TRBJ2-7; possibly TRBD1 or TRBD2 for D (5 bases each). CDR1 is LGHDT and CDR2 is YNNKEL in the germline V gene (reference sequence). V lost 2 bases and J lost 6, with 20 bases in between. This CDR3 comprises 16 residues. CDR3 sequence (DNA): TGTGCCAGCAGCCAAAGGGACGTATTTGAAAGGAGCGAGCAGTACTTC. Protein: CASSQRDVFERSEQYF.

This clonotype was seen ten or more times. The J gene is TRBJ2-2, the V gene TRBV5-1; the D call may be TRBD1 or TRBD2 (5 bases each). Trimming stripped 0 bases from V and 6 bases from J, with 9 bases between. The CDR3 sequence is 14 residues long. Germline V CDR1 and CDR2: SGHRS, YFSETQ. The CDR3 nucleotides are TGCGCCAGCAGCTTGGATTTGGGGGCCGGGGAGCTGTTTTTT. Protein: CASSLDLGAGELFF.

The gene calls are TRBV10-3 and TRBJ1-6; D remains ambiguous. The CDR3 loop spans 13 amino acids. V was trimmed by 3 bases and J by 7 bases, leaving 7 bases between them. Germline CDR1 reads ENHRY; CDR2 reads SYGVKD. The CDR3 DNA reads as TGTGCCATCAGTGAAAGAGGGAATTCACCCCTCCACTTT. It is translated as CAISERGNSPLHF.

This clonotype showed up just a few times. J is TRBJ2-3 and V is TRBV7-9, with D hard to call. The CDR3 is 12 residues long. Germline CDR1 and CDR2: SEHNR and FQNEAQ (reference sequence). The ends were cut back, 3 bases at V and 6 bases at J, with 7 bases in the middle. The CDR3 is CASSFSGDTQYF. CDR3 DNA: TGTGCCAGCAGCTTCTCCGGGGATACGCAGTATTTT.

This clonotype was seen ten or more times. The genes are TRBV18 and TRBJ1-5; D is perhaps TRBD1 (6 bases). V was shortened by 3 bases and J by 4 bases, with 22 bases between the two germline ends. CDR3 length: 18 residues. The V gene's germline CDR1 is KGHSH and CDR2 LQKENI. The CDR3 reads CASSPGRGRRLGNQPQHF. CDR3 nucleotide sequence: TGTGCCAGCTCACCCGGCAGGGGAAGAAGGCTTGGAAATCAGCCCCAGCATTTT.

The chain carries TRBV29-1 and TRBJ2-5, with 7 bases lining up with TRBD1. The CDR3 sequence is 13 residues long. J gave up 0 bases and V 7 bases, and 5 bases lay outside the gene matches. CDR1 and CDR2 (germline): SQVTM, ANQGSEA. The CDR3 region has the DNA TGCAGCGCCATCAGGGGGTACCAAGAGACCCAGTACTTC. Residues: CSAIRGYQETQYF.

The V gene is TRBV12-3 or TRBV12-4, the J gene TRBJ2-3; 9 bases align to TRBD1. The V gene end was trimmed by 4 bases and the J gene end by 2 bases; junction bases not matched to a gene: 7. The CDR3 is 16 amino acids. DNA for the CDR3: TGTGCCAGCAGTTCATGGGACAGGGCCTACACAGATACGCAGTATTTT. This translates into CASSSWDRAYTDTQYF.

The genes are TRBV7-9 and TRBJ2-1; D gene ambiguous. Germline-derived CDR1 and CDR2 are SEHNR and FQNEAQ (reference sequence). Trimming pared 3 bases from V and 3 bases from J, leaving 12 bases between. The CDR3 is 15 residues long. The CDR3, as DNA: TGTGCCAGCAGCTTCACGGCCACCGTCTACAATGAGCAGTTCTTC. Amino acids: CASSFTATVYNEQFF.

The chain carries TRBV18 and TRBJ1-5; 10 nucleotides align to TRBD1. The CDR3 extends over 16 amino acids. Germline assignment: CDR1 KGHSH and CDR2 LQKENI. Losses at the gene ends were 3 bases for V and 5 bases for J; bases not matched to a gene: 7. The CDR3 spells CASSPGTGAVHQPQHF. For the CDR3, the DNA is TGTGCCAGCTCACCGGGGACAGGGGCCGTTCATCAGCCCCAGCATTTT.

This clonotype showed up many times. The J gene is TRBJ2-5, the V gene TRBV5-5; 7 positions match TRBD1. CDR3 length: 14 residues. Trimming removed 1 base from V and 5 bases from J; junction bases left unmatched: 5. CDR1 is SGHKS, CDR2 YYEKEE, per germline (reference sequence). The CDR3 nucleotides read TGTGCCAGCAGCTTGCCAGGGGGTCACGAGACCCAGTACTTC. Amino acids: CASSLPGGHETQYF. The full variable domain, rest sourced from reference TRBV5-5 and TRBJ2-5, is DAGVTQSPTHLIKTRGQQVTLRCSPISGHKSVSWYQQVLGQGPQFIFQYYEKEERGRGNFPDRFSARQFPNYSSELNVNALLLGDSALYLCASSLPGGHETQYFGPGTRLLVL.

CDR3 protein: CASSPPGLGEQYF. As DNA, the CDR3 is TGTGCCAGCTCACCACCTGGGTTAGGTGAGCAGTACTTC. The V and J genes are TRBV18 and TRBJ2-7, with D unresolved. The V gene lost 0 bases and the J gene lost 7 bases, with 10 bases spanning the gap. The germline V gene encodes CDR1 KGHSH and CDR2 LQKENI. The CDR3 is 13 residues long.

This clonotype was picked up a small number of times. CDR3 nucleotides: TGTGCCAGCAGTGGGTCAGGACAGTCCGGCGCTGAAGCTTTCTTT. Residues: CASSGSGQSGAEAFF. The chain combines TRBV28 with TRBJ1-1; possibly TRBD1 for D (6 bases). Germline assignment: CDR1 MDHEN and CDR2 SYDVKM. The ends were cut back, 5 bases at V and 6 bases at J, with 19 bases in the middle. The CDR3 consists of 15 residues.

CDR3 bases: TGTGCCAGCAGAGTGGGACTAGCGGGGCCAGATACGCAGTATTTT. Translation: CASRVGLAGPDTQYF. V and J are TRBV6-1 and TRBJ2-3; 13 bases line up with TRBD2. The V gene end was trimmed by 6 bases and the J gene end by 4 bases; junction bases not matched to a gene: 4. Germline CDR1 and CDR2: MNHNS and SASEGT. The CDR3 length is 15 residues.

The CDR3 is CASRAGTHAVTDTQYF. CDR3 bases: TGTGCCAGCAGGGCCGGGACTCACGCCGTCACAGATACGCAGTATTTT. The genes are TRBV12-3 or TRBV12-4 and TRBJ2-3; maybe TRBD2 (6 bases). CDR3 length: 16 residues. V gave up 6 bases and J gave up 2 bases, with 18 bases separating them.

This clonotype has a count of ten or more. The chain combines TRBV5-1 with TRBJ2-5; TRBD1 aligns across 7 bases. Germline values: CDR1 SGHRS, CDR2 YFSETQ. This CDR3 has 15 amino acids. J was trimmed by 5 bases and V by 4 bases; bases with no gene match: 11. The CDR3 coding sequence is TGCGCCAGCAGCATCTTCTCCGGGACAGATGAGACCCAGTACTTC. Its translation: CASSIFSGTDETQYF.

The genes are TRBV12-3 or TRBV12-4 and TRBJ2-3; D not certain. This CDR3 region has 11 residues. The V gene lost 7 bases and the J gene lost 6 bases, with 8 bases spanning the gap. The CDR3 sequence: CASNLGDTQYF. The CDR3 nucleotides are TGTGCCAGCAACTTAGGGGATACGCAGTATTTT.

This clonotype was counted many times. This chain links TRBV7-3 with TRBJ2-3; the match to TRBD2 covers 7 bases. There are 14 residues in the CDR3. Germline V gene lookup returns CDR1 SGHTA and CDR2 FQGTGA. The J segment lost 4 bases and the V segment lost 5 bases, leaving 6 bases of the junction unmatched. As DNA, the CDR3 is TGTGCCAGCAGCGATAGCGGGCCCGCAGATACGCAGTATTTT. It is translated as CASSDSGPADTQYF.

This clonotype was seen at least ten times. This chain joins TRBV6-1 and TRBJ2-3; D not certain. Per the germline V gene, CDR1 is MNHNS and CDR2 is SASEGT. The CDR3 runs to 13 residues. The V end lost 9 bases, the J end lost 2 bases, and 12 bases lay between the germline ends. CDR3 nucleotides: TGTGCCAGTAGGAGCATTCCCACAGATACGCAGTATTTT. This sequence encodes CASRSIPTDTQYF.

The sample holds many counts of this clonotype. V and J are TRBV18 and TRBJ2-1, with D hard to call. This CDR3 contains 16 residues. V lost 4 bases and J lost 0, with 13 bases in between. Germline V gene data show CDR1 as KGHSH and CDR2 as LQKENI. The CDR3 loop is CASSRASGNSYNEQFF. As DNA, the CDR3 is TGTGCCAGCTCACGGGCCTCAGGAAACTCCTACAATGAGCAGTTCTTC.

There are a few counts of this clonotype. The chain uses TRBV2 and TRBJ1-2, with 8 positions matching TRBD1. This CDR3 has 16 amino acids. Trimming took 9 bases from V and 4 from J; bases not matched to a gene: 16. Germline CDR1 is SNHLY and CDR2 is FYNNEI. The CDR3 protein is CASTRDRTLESYGYTF. The CDR3 bases are TGTGCCAGTACCCGGGACAGGACCCTGGAATCCTATGGCTACACCTTC.

This clonotype came up many times. The V and J genes are TRBV29-1 and TRBJ2-2; 7 positions match TRBD1. J was trimmed by 0 bases and V by 4 bases; bases with no gene match: 5. Germline V gene lookup returns CDR1 SQVTM and CDR2 ANQGSEA. The CDR3 runs to 15 residues. The DNA for the CDR3 is TGCAGCGTTGGGGACAGCTACGCGAACACCGGGGAGCTGTTTTTT. It codes for CSVGDSYANTGELFF.

This clonotype has ten or more counts. The rearrangement links TRBV7-9 to TRBJ2-2, with D hard to call. Germline values: CDR1 SEHNR, CDR2 FQNEAQ (reference sequence). The CDR3 covers 14 residues. V gave up 1 base and J gave up 1 base, with 4 bases separating them. The CDR3 loop is CASSLERNTGELFF. The CDR3 DNA sequence: TGTGCCAGCAGCTTAGAAAGGAACACCGGGGAGCTGTTTTTT.